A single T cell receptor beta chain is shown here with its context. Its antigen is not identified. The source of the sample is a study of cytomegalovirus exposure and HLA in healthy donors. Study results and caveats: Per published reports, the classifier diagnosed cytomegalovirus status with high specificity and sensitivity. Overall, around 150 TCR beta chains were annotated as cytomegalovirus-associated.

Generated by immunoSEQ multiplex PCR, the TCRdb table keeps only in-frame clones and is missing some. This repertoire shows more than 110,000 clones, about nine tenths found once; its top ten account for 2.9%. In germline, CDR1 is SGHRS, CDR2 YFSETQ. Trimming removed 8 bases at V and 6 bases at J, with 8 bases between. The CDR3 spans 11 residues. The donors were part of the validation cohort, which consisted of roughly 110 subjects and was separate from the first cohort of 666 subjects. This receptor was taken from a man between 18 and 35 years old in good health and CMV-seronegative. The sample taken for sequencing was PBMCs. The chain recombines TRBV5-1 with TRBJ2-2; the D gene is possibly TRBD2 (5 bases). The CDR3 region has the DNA TGCGCCAGTGAGGGCGCCGGGGAGCTGTTTTTT. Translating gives CASEGAGELFF.